The 30 T cell receptor beta chains below come from one sample, sequenced in a study of cytomegalovirus exposure and HLA in healthy donors listed by TCRdb under 2017. Library prep was done by the immunoSEQ multiplex PCR assay. A mixture of 60 forward primers for TCR Vbeta segments and 13 reverse primers for TCR Jbeta segments was used in the multiplex PCR. TCRdb holds this immuneACCESS table with in-frame rearrangements only. Some clones are missing; in checked studies, unresolved V genes explain under half, and the rest has no known cause. This sample is represented by roughly 150,000 clones; about 83% of them were singletons. The biggest ten clones account for 13% of the sample. The sequenced sample consisted of PBMCs. The receptors here all came from a man between 40 and 49 years old in good health and CMV-seropositive.

CDR3 sequence reads: CASSLAAPGSELEPNYEQYF. The CDR3 DNA reads as TGCGCCAGCAGCTTGGCTGCCCCCGGGTCGGAGTTGGAACCCAACTACGAGCAGTACTTC. This chain links TRBV5-1 with TRBJ2-7; D gene ambiguous. The CDR3 is made up of 20 amino acids. Looked up from germline, CDR1 is SGHRS and CDR2 is YFSETQ. V lost 0 bases and J 3 bases, leaving 28 bases between the germline ends.

This chain uses TRBV9 with TRBJ2-1; maybe TRBD2 (6 bases). The CDR3 has 15 residues. The germline V gene encodes CDR1 SGDLS and CDR2 YYNGEE. V lost 3 bases and J 4 bases, leaving 14 bases between the germline ends. The CDR3 nucleotides read TGTGCCAGCAGCGCGCTGGGAGGCTTGTACAATGAGCAGTTCTTC. Residues: CASSALGGLYNEQFF.

Only one count was recorded for this clone. The chain has TRBV4-2 and TRBJ2-3; D perhaps matches TRBD2 (6 bases). Germline CDR1 and CDR2: LGHNA and YNFKEQ. CDR3 size: 15 residues. Trimming cost V 1 base and J 2 bases, with 10 bases left between them. Here the CDR3 reads CASSQAGAYTDTQYF. The CDR3 DNA reads TGTGCCAGCAGCCAAGCGGGAGCCTACACAGATACGCAGTATTTT.

V usage is TRBV7-3 and J usage is TRBJ2-1; 11 nucleotides line up with TRBD1. Germline values: CDR1 SGHTA, CDR2 FQGTGA. V dropped 5 bases and J dropped 9; count of bases not matched to a gene: 6. The CDR3 has 14 amino acids. CDR3 in DNA: TGTGCCAGCAGCGTGGACAGGGGGCGGCCTGAGCAGTTCTTC. Translation: CASSVDRGRPEQFF.

This clone showed up just once. J is TRBJ1-3 and V is TRBV27; a possible D gene is TRBD1 (5 bases). The V end lost 8 bases, the J end lost 0 bases, and 14 bases lay between the germline ends. The germline V gene encodes CDR1 MNHEY and CDR2 SMNVEV (reference sequence). This CDR3 contains 15 residues. The CDR3 DNA reads TGTGCCAGCTCCGGGGGGGTCAACTCTGGAAACACCATATATTTT. Translating gives CASSGGVNSGNTIYF.

This clone was observed a handful of times. This sequence joins TRBV7-5 and TRBJ1-2; the table's D call TRBD1 went unverified against the DNA. TRBV7-5 is marked as a pseudogene. CDR3 length equals 13 residues. CDR3 protein: CVRSLMRQTGYTF. The CDR3 DNA reads as TGTGTCAGAAGCTTGATGAGACAGACTGGCTACACCTTC.

The CDR3 coding sequence is TGTGCCAGCTCACCAGCGAGCGGGAGAGCAGATACGCAGTATTTT. Its translation is CASSPASGRADTQYF. This chain connects TRBV18 to TRBJ2-3; 8 nucleotides line up with TRBD2. CDR1 is KGHSH, CDR2 LQKENI, per germline. Trimming cost V 2 bases and J 4 bases; bases outside gene matches: 5. This CDR3 contains 15 residues.

The chain combines TRBV6-1 with TRBJ2-7; D unclear. This CDR3 spans 13 amino acids. Deletions cut 6 bases from V and 4 bases from J, with 13 bases between. Germline V gene data show CDR1 as MNHNS and CDR2 as SASEGT. CDR3 amino acids: CASSPETPYEQYF. The CDR3 coding sequence is TGTGCCAGCAGCCCGGAGACCCCGTACGAGCAGTACTTC.

The J gene is TRBJ2-5, the V gene TRBV19, with 11 bases matching TRBD2. V lost 5 bases to trimming and J lost 2 bases; unmatched junction nucleotides: 4. The CDR3 spans 15 residues. CDR1 is LNHDA, CDR2 SQIVND, per germline (reference sequence). As DNA, the CDR3 is TGTGCCAGTAGTTGGGGACTAGCGGAACAAGAGACCCAGTACTTC. This codes for CASSWGLAEQETQYF.

The gene calls are TRBV6-5 and TRBJ2-2; possible D gene TRBD2, 5 bases. This CDR3 has 15 amino acids. CDR1 and CDR2 (germline): MNHEY, SVGAGI. Trimming stripped 2 bases from V and 3 bases from J, with 10 bases between. The CDR3 sequence is CASSYGRRHTGELFF. Here the CDR3 DNA reads TGTGCCAGCAGTTACGGGAGACGACACACCGGGGAGCTGTTTTTT.

The gene calls are TRBV6-1 and TRBJ1-1; 7 bases are a match to TRBD1. J was trimmed by 0 bases and V by 6 bases; bases with no gene match: 4. The CDR3 is 14 amino acids. Germline V lookup: CDR1 MNHNS, CDR2 SASEGT. In DNA, the CDR3 is TGTGCCAGCAGCGTGACAGGGTTGAACACTGAAGCTTTCTTT. Translation: CASSVTGLNTEAFF.

The V gene is TRBV15, the J gene TRBJ2-1, with 12 bases lining up with TRBD2. Germline lookup yields CDR1 LNHNV and CDR2 YYDKDF (reference sequence). CDR3 length: 20 residues. The trim removed 8 bases at V and 4 bases at J, leaving 21 bases unmatched. CDR3 coding DNA: TGTGCCACCCTGCCGGGGTCTAGCGGGAGGGCCCTCCCGGGGTACAATGAGCAGTTCTTC. It translates to CATLPGSSGRALPGYNEQFF.

This chain joins TRBV19 and TRBJ1-5, with 8 bases lining up with TRBD1. Germline values: CDR1 LNHDA, CDR2 SQIVND (reference sequence). The CDR3 consists of 16 residues. The J segment lost 7 bases and the V segment lost 5 bases, leaving 13 bases of the junction unmatched. CDR3 region: CASSPGTGTSGQPQHF. In DNA, the CDR3 is TGTGCCAGTAGTCCTGGGACAGGAACTTCGGGACAGCCCCAGCATTTT.

The chain employs TRBV7-2 and TRBJ1-2; maybe TRBD1 (6 bases). Per germline, CDR1 SGHTA and CDR2 FQGNSA. V shed 5 bases and J shed 8 bases, with 12 bases lying between them. The CDR3 spans 12 residues. The DNA of the CDR3 is TGTGCCAGCAGCGTGGACAGCGCAGGCTACACCTTC. Protein product: CASSVDSAGYTF. The full variable domain, completed using reference TRBV7-2 and TRBJ1-2, is GAGVSQSPSNKVTEKGKDVELRCDPISGHTALYWYRQSLGQGLEFLIYFQGNSAPDKSGLPSDRFSAERTGGSVSTLTIQRTQQEDSAVYLCASSVDSAGYTFGSGTRLTVV.

The chain recombines TRBV2 with TRBJ1-6; 7 nucleotides align to TRBD1. The CDR3 runs to 15 residues. The germline CDR1 and CDR2 sequences are SNHLY and FYNNEI. The V segment lost 6 bases and the J segment 0 bases; nucleotides outside the gene matches: 2. The CDR3 loop is CASSNRGSYNSPLHF. The CDR3 DNA is TGTGCCAGCAGCAACAGGGGCTCCTATAATTCACCCCTCCACTTT.

V and J are TRBV4-1 and TRBJ2-7; TRBD2 matches at 9 bases. This CDR3 spans 16 amino acids. Germline loops: CDR1 MGHRA, CDR2 YSYEKL. The ends lost 3 bases at V and 7 bases at J; junction bases unmatched: 13. The CDR3 DNA sequence: TGCGCCAGCAGCCAGGGGCGGGCTAGCGGGATTTTGGAGCAGTACTTC. The encoded protein is CASSQGRASGILEQYF.

The chain is built from TRBV4-1 and TRBJ2-2; 16 bases map to TRBD2. Unmatched junction bases numbered 5, after V lost 0 bases and J lost 4 bases. The CDR3 length is 19 residues. CDR1 is MGHRA, CDR2 YSYEKL, per germline. CDR3 sequence: CASSQEPGLAGGSTGELFF. In DNA, the CDR3 is TGCGCCAGCAGCCAAGAACCGGGACTAGCGGGAGGGAGCACCGGGGAGCTGTTTTTT.

This clone was seen a few times. J is TRBJ2-1 and V is TRBV27, with D perhaps matching TRBD1 (6 bases). Trimming shortened V by 4 bases and J by 8 bases, and 15 bases separated the two germline ends. From germline, CDR1 is MNHEY and CDR2 SMNVEV (reference sequence). This CDR3 has 14 amino acids. The CDR3 DNA follows: TGTGCCAGCAGTTCCCTACAGGGTATCGATGAGCAGTTCTTC. Protein: CASSSLQGIDEQFF.

The rearrangement uses TRBV5-1 and TRBJ2-1, with 13 bases lining up with TRBD2. This CDR3 comprises 15 residues. The V gene end was trimmed by 4 bases and the J gene end by 10 bases; junction bases not matched to a gene: 8. Germline values: CDR1 SGHRS, CDR2 YFSETQ. This CDR3 reads CASSLGLAGVGEQFF. DNA of the CDR3: TGCGCCAGCAGCCTCGGACTAGCGGGAGTTGGAGAGCAGTTCTTC. Together with reference TRBV5-1 and TRBJ2-1, the CDR3 gives the full variable domain: KAGVTQTPRYLIKTRGQQVTLSCSPISGHRSVSWYQQTPGQGLQFLFEYFSETQRNKGNFPGRFSGRQFSNSRSEMNVSTLELGDSALYLCASSLGLAGVGEQFFGPGTRLTVL.

This clone has only a few counts. The genes are TRBV5-4 and TRBJ2-7, with a tentative D call TRBD1 (7 bases). Trimming took off 2 bases at V and 4 bases at J, with 10 bases between the two ends. This CDR3 contains 13 residues. Germline V gene data show CDR1 as SGHNT and CDR2 as YYREEE (reference sequence). The CDR3 is CASSLQGRYEQYF. The DNA of the CDR3 is TGTGCCAGCAGCTTACAGGGGAGGTACGAGCAGTACTTC.

The chain has TRBV5-1 and TRBJ2-2; the match to TRBD2 covers 9 bases. Germline values: CDR1 SGHRS, CDR2 YFSETQ. This CDR3 region has 16 residues. Germline trimming cut 2 bases from V and 0 bases from J; bases unmatched to any gene: 2. CDR3 region: CASSFRLAANTGELFF. CDR3 DNA sequence: TGCGCCAGCAGCTTTCGACTAGCGGCGAACACCGGGGAGCTGTTTTTT.

This chain connects TRBV10-2 to TRBJ1-2; D possibly corresponds to TRBD1 (5 bases). The CDR3 runs 13 residues. Trimming stripped 8 bases from V and 3 bases from J, with 13 bases between. The germline V gene has CDR1 WSHSY and CDR2 SAAADI. DNA for the CDR3: TGCGCCAGCGCTTCCTGGGGGGACTATGGCTACACCTTC. Protein: CASASWGDYGYTF.

The V call is TRBV14, the J call TRBJ2-2; 9 bases fit TRBD2. The trim removed 0 bases at V and 7 bases at J, leaving 9 bases unmatched. The CDR3 sequence is 17 residues long. Looked up from germline, CDR1 is SGHDN and CDR2 is FVKESK. CDR3 amino acids: CASSQEGAGGLDGELFF. In nucleotides, the CDR3 is TGTGCCAGCAGCCAAGAAGGCGCGGGAGGGCTTGACGGGGAGCTGTTTTTT.

This clone was recorded once. The chain uses TRBV29-1 and TRBJ2-6; no clear D gene. Between the trimmed V and J ends, which lost 4 bases and 0 bases, there was a span of 7 bases. Germline CDR1 is SQVTM and CDR2 is ANQGSEA. This CDR3 comprises 14 residues. CDR3 bases: TGCAGCGTTGTTCTGCGCTCTGGGGCCAACGTCCTGACTTTC. It encodes CSVVLRSGANVLTF.

This chain links TRBV7-8 with TRBJ1-6; 10 bases align to TRBD1. The V segment lost 5 bases and the J segment 9 bases; nucleotides outside the gene matches: 7. From germline, CDR1 is SGHVS and CDR2 FQNEAQ. The CDR3 is 15 residues long. CDR3 sequence (DNA): TGTGCCAGCAGCCCGACAGGGGGCACGGGTTCACCCCTCCACTTT. Protein product: CASSPTGGTGSPLHF.

The CDR3 DNA follows: TGTGCCAGCAGCTTCCCCCTAGCGGGAGTAATAGATACGCAGTATTTT. Protein product: CASSFPLAGVIDTQYF. V gene TRBV11-2 combines with J gene TRBJ2-3, with TRBD2 identical over 10 bases. V lost 3 bases to trimming and J lost 5 bases; unmatched junction nucleotides: 8. Germline lookup yields CDR1 SGHAT and CDR2 FQNNGV. CDR3 length: 16 residues.

The CDR3 spells CASSLDPGDTEAFF. The CDR3 bases are TGCGCCAGCAGCTTGGACCCGGGGGACACTGAAGCTTTCTTT. The chain is built from TRBV5-1 and TRBJ1-1; perhaps TRBD1 as D (5 bases). CDR1 and CDR2 (germline): SGHRS, YFSETQ. Trimming removed 0 bases from V and 3 bases from J, with 9 bases in between. There are 14 residues in the CDR3. The full variable domain, rest sourced from reference TRBV5-1 and TRBJ1-1, is KAGVTQTPRYLIKTRGQQVTLSCSPISGHRSVSWYQQTPGQGLQFLFEYFSETQRNKGNFPGRFSGRQFSNSRSEMNVSTLELGDSALYLCASSLDPGDTEAFFGQGTRLTVV.

The gene calls are TRBV5-1 and TRBJ2-5; TRBD2 aligns across 14 bases. With V trimmed by 4 bases and J by 1 base, 3 bases remained unmatched. The CDR3 is 16 amino acids. The germline V gene encodes CDR1 SGHRS and CDR2 YFSETQ. CDR3 nucleotide sequence: TGCGCCAGCAGCGGCGGGACTAGCGGGGGCCAAGAGACCCAGTACTTC. This codes for CASSGGTSGGQETQYF.

This clone appeared a single time. The chain couples TRBV6-5 to TRBJ2-5; TRBD2 is a possible D gene (5 bases). V gave up 6 bases and J gave up 3 bases, with 17 bases separating them. The CDR3 totals 15 residues. Germline V gene sequence: CDR1 MNHEY, CDR2 SVGAGI. CDR3 DNA sequence: TGTGCCAGCAGCCCAATGAACGGGGTTAAAGAGACCCAGTACTTC. The encoded protein is CASSPMNGVKETQYF.

The rearrangement links TRBV11-2 to TRBJ2-2; the match to TRBD2 covers 12 bases. Germline V lookup: CDR1 SGHAT, CDR2 FQNNGV. The CDR3 contains 15 residues. J was trimmed by 8 bases and V by 5 bases; bases with no gene match: 6. CDR3 loop: CASSRSGLAGGELFF. CDR3 in DNA: TGTGCCAGCAGCCGGTCCGGACTAGCGGGAGGGGAGCTGTTTTTT. Full variable domain (rest looked up from reference TRBV11-2 and TRBJ2-2): EAGVAQSPRYKIIEKRQSVAFWCNPISGHATLYWYQQILGQGPKLLIQFQNNGVVDDSQLPKDRFSAERLKGVDSTLKIQPAKLEDSAVYLCASSRSGLAGGELFFGEGSRLTVL.